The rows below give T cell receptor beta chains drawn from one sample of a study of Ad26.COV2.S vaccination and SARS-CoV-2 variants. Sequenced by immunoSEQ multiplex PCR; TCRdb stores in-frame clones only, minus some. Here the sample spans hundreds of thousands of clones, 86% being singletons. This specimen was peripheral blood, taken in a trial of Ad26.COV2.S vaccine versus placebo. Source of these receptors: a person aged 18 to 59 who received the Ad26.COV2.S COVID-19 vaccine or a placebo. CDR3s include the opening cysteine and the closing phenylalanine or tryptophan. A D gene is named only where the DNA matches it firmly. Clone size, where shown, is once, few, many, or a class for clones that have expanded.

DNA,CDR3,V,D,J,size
TGTGCCTGGAGATTCGGGACTCCACTCGAGCAGTACTTC,CAWRFGTPLEQYF,TRBV30,NA,TRBJ2-7,NA
TGTGCCAGCAGTCAGCTCGATACGCAGTATTTT,CASSQLDTQYF,TRBV6-2/TRBV6-3,NA,TRBJ2-3,NA
TGCGCCAGCAGCTCGACTAGCGGGAGCGAGACCCAGTACTTC,CASSSTSGSETQYF,TRBV5-1,TRBD2,TRBJ2-5,NA
TGTGCCAGTACCGCAGGGTTCAATCAGCCCCAGCATTTT,CASTAGFNQPQHF,TRBV19,NA,TRBJ1-5,NA
TGCGCCAGCAGCCAATCTGGGGGCCTTGGCTACACCTTC,CASSQSGGLGYTF,TRBV4-1,NA,TRBJ1-2,NA
TGTGCCAGCAGTTTAGAGAGCTCCTACAATGAGCAGTTCTTC,CASSLESSYNEQFF,TRBV28,NA,TRBJ2-1,NA
TGTGCCAGCAGCCGCCCCCCAGGAGCGGGAGAAAATGAGCAGTTCTTC,CASSRPPGAGENEQFF,TRBV3-1/TRBV3-2,TRBD2,TRBJ2-1,NA
TGTGCCAGCGGCCAGGTGGAGGGCTACACCTTC,CASGQVEGYTF,TRBV12-3/TRBV12-4,NA,TRBJ1-2,NA
TGCGCCAGCAGCCCAGGACTAGCGGGCACAGATACGCAGTATTTT,CASSPGLAGTDTQYF,TRBV5-1,TRBD2,TRBJ2-3,NA
TGTGCCAGCAGTTTCGTCCAGGGGACTGAAGCTTTCTTT,CASSFVQGTEAFF,TRBV12-3/TRBV12-4,NA,TRBJ1-1,NA
TGTGCCAGCAGCCGAGATAGCGGGGGGGCTTCAGATACGCAGTATTTT,CASSRDSGGASDTQYF,TRBV3-1/TRBV3-2,TRBD2,TRBJ2-3,NA
TGTGCCAGCAGTTTCGATCCGGGATGGGATACGCAGTATTTT,CASSFDPGWDTQYF,TRBV6-2/TRBV6-3,NA,TRBJ2-3,NA
TGTGCCACCTCTAAGCGGGAGTCCACCGGGGAGCTGTTTTTT,CATSKRESTGELFF,TRBV7-3,TRBD2,TRBJ2-2,NA
TGCGCCAGCAGCGTGCAGGGGGCCGTGGGAGAGACCCAGTACTTC,CASSVQGAVGETQYF,TRBV5-1,TRBD1,TRBJ2-5,NA
TGTGCCAGCAGCTTGGAAGTCGGGGAGCTGTTTTTT,CASSLEVGELFF,TRBV5-4,NA,TRBJ2-2,NA
TGTGCCAGCAGCCAAGATAACGGCAATACGATGAACACTGAAGCTTTCTTT,CASSQDNGNTMNTEAFF,TRBV3-1/TRBV3-2,NA,TRBJ1-1,NA
TGTGCCAGCAGTCGCGGGGTAAGCTCACCCCTCCACTTT,CASSRGVSSPLHF,TRBV28,NA,TRBJ1-6,once
TGTGCCAGCAGGGGGACAGAAGCTTTCTTT,CASRGTEAFF,TRBV12-3/TRBV12-4,NA,TRBJ1-1,NA
TGTGCAAGTCCGATGTGGGACGAGCAGTACTTC,CASPMWDEQYF,TRBV12-2,NA,TRBJ2-7,NA
TGTGCCAGCACAGGGGTTAGGTCACCCCTCCACTTT,CASTGVRSPLHF,TRBV3-1/TRBV3-2,NA,TRBJ1-6,NA
TGTGCCAGCAGTGACAACCCGGGACAGTCCTACAATGAGCAGTTCTTC,CASSDNPGQSYNEQFF,TRBV6-4,TRBD1,TRBJ2-1,NA
TGTGCCAGCCGGACAGGCGGCTACGAGCAGTACTTC,CASRTGGYEQYF,TRBV10-3,TRBD1,TRBJ2-7,once
TGTGCCAGCAGTGAATTAGGGGACCTAAATTCACCCCTCCACTTT,CASSELGDLNSPLHF,TRBV6-1,NA,TRBJ1-6,few
TGTGCCAGCAGCTTACTTTCCGGGACAGGGGTTGGCGAGCAGTACTTC,CASSLLSGTGVGEQYF,TRBV9,TRBD1,TRBJ2-7,NA
TGTGCCAGCAGCACAATTGGACAGGGGAGGGTTGAAAAACTGTTTTTT,CASSTIGQGRVEKLFF,TRBV28,TRBD1,TRBJ1-4,NA
TGTGCCAGCACAGCGGGGGCCAGCGGCACCATATATTTT,CASTAGASGTIYF,TRBV6-6,NA,TRBJ1-3,once
TGTGCCAGCAGTCCACCGGGACTACAAAATTCGGAGGCCAATGAGCAGTTCTTC,CASSPPGLQNSEANEQFF,TRBV6-6,TRBD2,TRBJ2-1,NA
TGTGCCAGCAGTCATGCCGCGGGAGCTATCTCCTACGAGCAGTACTTC,CASSHAAGAISYEQYF,TRBV7-2,TRBD2,TRBJ2-7,NA
TGCGCCAGCAGCCCACGCGCAGGGACAGTCTACGAGCAGTACTTC,CASSPRAGTVYEQYF,TRBV4-1,TRBD1,TRBJ2-7,few
TGTGCCAGCAGTCTTTGGGGCCGGGGCCGGGTCACCGGGGAGCTGTTTTTT,CASSLWGRGRVTGELFF,TRBV3-1/TRBV3-2,NA,TRBJ2-2,NA
TGTGCCAGCAGCGAAGGGGGTTCGGGCACCGGGGAGCTGTTTTTT,CASSEGGSGTGELFF,TRBV5-4,NA,TRBJ2-2,NA
TGTGCCAGCAGCGCTTTTGGGACTAGCGGTCAAGAGACCCAGTACTTC,CASSAFGTSGQETQYF,TRBV9,TRBD2,TRBJ2-5,NA
TGTGCCAGCAGCCCTGGTGGGGGGCACTTTGAGAGCAATCAGCCCCAGCATTTT,CASSPGGGHFESNQPQHF,TRBV27,NA,TRBJ1-5,NA
TGTGCCAGCAGCCCAGCGGGGGGCAATCAGCCCCAGCATTTT,CASSPAGGNQPQHF,TRBV6-2/TRBV6-3,NA,TRBJ1-5,NA
TGTGCCACCAGTGACCCGGGACGCCAAGAGACCCAGTACTTC,CATSDPGRQETQYF,TRBV24-1,NA,TRBJ2-5,NA
TGTGCCAGCAGCTTTACAGGGTACTACAATGAGCAGTTCTTC,CASSFTGYYNEQFF,TRBV7-2,NA,TRBJ2-1,NA
TGTGCCAGCAGCTTCTCGGGACTAGCGAGTTACGAGCAGTACTTC,CASSFSGLASYEQYF,TRBV7-2,TRBD2,TRBJ2-7,NA
TGTGCCAGCAGCTTTTTAAGGGACACCGGGGAGCTGTTTTTT,CASSFLRDTGELFF,TRBV7-9,NA,TRBJ2-2,NA
TGTGCCAGTAGTCTCGACCTAGCGGTAAGCACAGATACGCAGTATTTT,CASSLDLAVSTDTQYF,TRBV19,TRBD2,TRBJ2-3,NA
TGTGCCAGCAGTGAAAACTCTAGGTCAGGGGGGACCCAGTACTTC,CASSENSRSGGTQYF,TRBV2,TRBD1,TRBJ2-5,NA
TGTGCCAGCAGCCGGACTAGCGGGGGGGCTAATGAGCAGTTCTTC,CASSRTSGGANEQFF,TRBV7-2,TRBD2,TRBJ2-1,NA
TGTGCCAGCAGCCCCCCTTGGGGCACCTACGAGCAGTACTTC,CASSPPWGTYEQYF,TRBV28,NA,TRBJ2-7,NA
TGTGCCAGCAGTTTACCGGCGAACACTGAAGCTTTCTTT,CASSLPANTEAFF,TRBV28,NA,TRBJ1-1,NA
TGTGCCAGCAGCTTAGATGGGGTCGGCACAACAGATACGCAGTATTTT,CASSLDGVGTTDTQYF,TRBV7-2,NA,TRBJ2-3,NA